The clone carrying this TCR beta chain was counted once. The study drew its donors from healthy HIV-negative adults without recent acute infections or vaccinations. Germline V lookup: CDR1 LNHDA, CDR2 SQIVND (reference sequence). V was shortened by 3 bases and J by 5 bases, with 19 bases between the two germline ends. This CDR3 spans 16 amino acids. The data stem from a study of shared clonotypes between healthy human individuals. Study details: CD8 memory received one plate per donor, CD8 naive two, CD4 memory three and CD4 naive three.

Repertoires were generated with immunoSEQ multiplex PCR, while TCRdb's copy carries only in-frame clones and drops some. The sample shows over a million clones, around 97% of them seen only once. This TCR came from a man between 25 and 39 years old in good health. The sample consisted of naive CD4+ T cells sorted from blood. Described subset: CD45RA+ positively selected. The chain uses TRBV19 and TRBJ1-2, with D unclear. Here the CDR3 reads CASSIIRRRAHYGYTF. In nucleotides, the CDR3 is TGTGCCAGTAGTATCATCCGGCGAAGGGCCCATTATGGCTACACCTTC.